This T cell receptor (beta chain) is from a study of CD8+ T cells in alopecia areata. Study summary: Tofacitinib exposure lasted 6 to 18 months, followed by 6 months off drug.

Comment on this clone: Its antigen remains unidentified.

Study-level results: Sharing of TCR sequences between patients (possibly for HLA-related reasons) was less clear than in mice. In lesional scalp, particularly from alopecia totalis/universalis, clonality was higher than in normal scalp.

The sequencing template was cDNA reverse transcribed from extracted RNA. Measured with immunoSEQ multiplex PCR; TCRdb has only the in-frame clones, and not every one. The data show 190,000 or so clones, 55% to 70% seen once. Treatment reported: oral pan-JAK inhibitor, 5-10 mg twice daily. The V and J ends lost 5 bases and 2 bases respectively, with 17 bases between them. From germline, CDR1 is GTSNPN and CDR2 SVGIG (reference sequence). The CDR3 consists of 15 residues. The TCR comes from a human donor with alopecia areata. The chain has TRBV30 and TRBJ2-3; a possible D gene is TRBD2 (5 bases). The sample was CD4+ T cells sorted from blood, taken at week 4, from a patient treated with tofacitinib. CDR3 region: CAWGLMVAFTDTQYF. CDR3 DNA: TGTGCCTGGGGTCTCATGGTAGCGTTCACAGATACGCAGTATTTT.